This T cell receptor (beta chain) was observed in a study of shared clonotypes between healthy human individuals. Whole-study results and caveats: Inspection by rarefaction showed sorted-subset sequencing to be incomplete despite large depth.

There are a few counts of this clone. The antigen remains undetermined. Some clones are missing from TCRdb's copy, which holds only in-frame ones; the method was immunoSEQ multiplex PCR. The repertoire has around 700,000 clones, 55% to 75% of them found once; the top ten carry roughly 1.8%. From germline, CDR1 is SGHNT and CDR2 YYREEE (reference sequence). CDR3 size: 13 residues. V was trimmed by 5 bases and J by 8 bases, leaving 16 bases between them. Each sample came from a Caucasian adult donor living in Nashville, Tennessee. This receptor was obtained from a woman aged 30 to 39 in good health. The V gene is TRBV5-4, the J gene TRBJ1-2, with D possibly being TRBD1 (5 bases). The sequenced sample consisted of memory CD4+ T cells sorted from blood. Subset: CD45RA-negative fraction. This chain's CDR3 is CASSHDSWLGYTF. The CDR3 coding sequence is TGTGCCAGCAGTCACGACAGTTGGCTAGGCTACACCTTC.